This T cell receptor (beta chain) was retrieved from a study of cytomegalovirus exposure and HLA in healthy donors. The PCR was carried out with 60 Vbeta primers and 13 Jbeta primers. Generated by immunoSEQ multiplex PCR, the TCRdb table keeps only in-frame clones and is missing some. This sample carries roughly 150,000 clones, 70% to 90% of them seen once, and the ten largest clones take 2.5% to 3%. Study observations and caveats: Cytomegalovirus status was reportedly diagnosed by the classifier with high sensitivity and specificity.

This CDR3 is built from 12 residues. V was pared by 2 bases and J by 8 bases, with 2 bases of the junction left unmatched. Germline V lookup: CDR1 SGHNT, CDR2 YENEEA. As for this clone: As yet, its antigen is unknown.

The gene calls are TRBV11-3 and TRBJ1-1; 7 nucleotides align to TRBD1. The TCR was taken from a man in his thirties or forties in good health and CMV-seropositive. Sample: PBMCs. The CDR3 bases are TGTGCCAGCAGCTTACTGACAGGGGAAGCTTTCTTT. This codes for CASSLLTGEAFF.